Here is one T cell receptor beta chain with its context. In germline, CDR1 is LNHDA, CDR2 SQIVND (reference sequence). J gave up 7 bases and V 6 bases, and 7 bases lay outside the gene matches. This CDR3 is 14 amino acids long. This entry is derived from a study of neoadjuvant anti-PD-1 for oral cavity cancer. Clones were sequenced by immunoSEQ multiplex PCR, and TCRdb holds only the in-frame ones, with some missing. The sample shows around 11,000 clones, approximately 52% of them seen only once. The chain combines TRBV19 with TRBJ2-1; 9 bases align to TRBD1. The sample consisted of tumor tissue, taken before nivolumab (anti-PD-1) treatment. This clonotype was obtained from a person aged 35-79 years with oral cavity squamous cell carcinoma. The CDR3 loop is CASRSGQGWNEQFF. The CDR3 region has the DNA TGTGCCAGTAGGAGCGGACAGGGGTGGAATGAGCAGTTCTTC. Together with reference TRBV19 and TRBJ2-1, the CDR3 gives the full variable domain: DGGITQSPKYLFRKEGQNVTLSCEQNLNHDAMYWYRQDPGQGLRLIYYSQIVNDFQKGDIAEGYSVSREKKESFPLTVTSAQKNPTAFYLCASRSGQGWNEQFFGPGTRLTVL.